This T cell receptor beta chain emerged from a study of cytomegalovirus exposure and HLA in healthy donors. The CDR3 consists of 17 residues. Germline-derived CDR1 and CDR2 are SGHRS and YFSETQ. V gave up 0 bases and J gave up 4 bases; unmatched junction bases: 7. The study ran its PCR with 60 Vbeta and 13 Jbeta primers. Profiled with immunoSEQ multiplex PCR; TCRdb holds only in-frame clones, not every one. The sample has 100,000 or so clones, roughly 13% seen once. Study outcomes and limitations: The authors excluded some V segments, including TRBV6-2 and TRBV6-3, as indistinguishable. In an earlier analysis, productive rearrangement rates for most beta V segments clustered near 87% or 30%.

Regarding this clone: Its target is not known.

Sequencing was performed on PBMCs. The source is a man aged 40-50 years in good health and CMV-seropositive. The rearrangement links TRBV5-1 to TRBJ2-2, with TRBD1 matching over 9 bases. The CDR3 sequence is CASSLAGQGRGTGELFF. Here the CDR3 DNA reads TGCGCCAGCAGCTTGGCAGGACAGGGGCGCGGCACCGGGGAGCTGTTTTTT.